Listed below are T cell receptor beta chains from one sample, sequenced in a study of cytomegalovirus exposure and HLA in healthy donors. Profiling relied on immunoSEQ multiplex PCR, and the TCRdb table lists in-frame clones only, not all of them. The sample yields around 220,000 clones, roughly four fifths seen once. Sequencing was done on a sample of PBMCs. The receptors originated from a girl aged 2 to 10 in good health and CMV-seronegative. Each CDR3 is given with its conserved first and last residue. Each record gives: J gene, D gene, clone size, V gene, CDR3 protein, CDR3 DNA. D genes are given only for firm matches. Rows give clone size only sometimes, using once, few, many, or a class for an expanded clone.

J gene: TRBJ2-2
D gene: -
clone size: -
V gene: TRBV5-6
CDR3 protein: CASSSFVLTGELFF
CDR3 DNA: TGTGCCAGCAGCTCCTTCGTACTCACCGGGGAGCTGTTTTTT

J gene: TRBJ1-1
D gene: -
clone size: -
V gene: TRBV11-3
CDR3 protein: CASSRTGWAEAFF
CDR3 DNA: TGTGCCAGCAGCAGAACCGGGTGGGCTGAAGCTTTCTTT

J gene: TRBJ2-7
D gene: -
clone size: few
V gene: TRBV10-3
CDR3 protein: CAISDKAVSYEQYF
CDR3 DNA: TGTGCCATCAGTGATAAGGCGGTCTCCTACGAGCAGTACTTC

J gene: TRBJ1-2
D gene: TRBD1
clone size: -
V gene: TRBV6-5
CDR3 protein: CASSYSGDSPYGYTF
CDR3 DNA: TGTGCCAGCAGTTACTCGGGGGACAGCCCCTATGGCTACACCTTC

J gene: TRBJ1-4
D gene: -
clone size: -
V gene: TRBV6-1
CDR3 protein: CATHSAGGTNEKLFF
CDR3 DNA: TGTGCCACTCACTCCGCGGGGGGGACTAATGAAAAACTGTTTTTT

J gene: TRBJ2-6
D gene: TRBD2
clone size: once
V gene: TRBV7-9
CDR3 protein: CASSLGGSGANVLTF
CDR3 DNA: TGTGCCAGCAGCTTGGGAGGGTCTGGGGCCAACGTCCTGACTTTC

J gene: TRBJ2-3
D gene: TRBD1
clone size: -
V gene: TRBV5-1
CDR3 protein: CASSINGQGPSTDTQYF
CDR3 DNA: TGCGCCAGCTCGATAAATGGACAGGGGCCCAGCACAGATACGCAGTATTTT

J gene: TRBJ2-3
D gene: TRBD2
clone size: once
V gene: TRBV7-9
CDR3 protein: CASSLGISGGFFGTDTQYF
CDR3 DNA: TGTGCCAGCAGCTTAGGAATTAGCGGGGGGTTCTTTGGCACAGATACGCAGTATTTT

J gene: TRBJ1-4
D gene: -
clone size: -
V gene: TRBV7-2
CDR3 protein: CASSWAMGQDEKLFF
CDR3 DNA: TGTGCCAGCAGCTGGGCCATGGGGCAGGATGAAAAACTGTTTTTT

J gene: TRBJ2-6
D gene: -
clone size: -
V gene: TRBV7-9
CDR3 protein: CASSLQFSGANVLTF
CDR3 DNA: TGTGCCAGCAGCTTACAGTTCTCTGGGGCCAACGTCCTGACTTTC

J gene: TRBJ2-4
D gene: -
clone size: -
V gene: TRBV6-1
CDR3 protein: CASSEVGTPWGAKNIQYF
CDR3 DNA: TGTGCCAGCAGTGAAGTGGGGACACCATGGGGGGCCAAAAACATTCAGTACTTC

J gene: TRBJ2-3
D gene: -
clone size: -
V gene: TRBV16
CDR3 protein: CASSQYETLSTDTQYF
CDR3 DNA: TGTGCCAGCAGCCAATACGAGACATTAAGCACAGATACGCAGTATTTT

J gene: TRBJ2-1
D gene: TRBD1
clone size: few
V gene: TRBV29-1
CDR3 protein: CSVTGTGNNEQFF
CDR3 DNA: TGCAGCGTAACCGGGACAGGGAACAATGAGCAGTTCTTC

J gene: TRBJ1-2
D gene: -
clone size: -
V gene: TRBV6-1
CDR3 protein: CASSAGQAYGYTF
CDR3 DNA: TGTGCCAGCAGTGCTGGGCAGGCCTATGGCTACACCTTC

J gene: TRBJ1-5
D gene: -
clone size: -
V gene: TRBV6-5
CDR3 protein: CASSYSSNQPQHF
CDR3 DNA: TGTGCCAGCAGTTATTCCAGTAATCAGCCCCAGCATTTT

J gene: TRBJ2-1
D gene: TRBD2
clone size: -
V gene: TRBV10-3
CDR3 protein: CAISESFITTSGSYNEQFF
CDR3 DNA: TGTGCCATCAGTGAGTCGTTTATTACAACTAGCGGCTCCTACAATGAGCAGTTCTTC

J gene: TRBJ2-3
D gene: -
clone size: -
V gene: TRBV7-6
CDR3 protein: CASSLANLDTQYF
CDR3 DNA: TGTGCCAGCAGCTTAGCGAACTTAGATACGCAGTATTTT

J gene: TRBJ1-2
D gene: TRBD1
clone size: -
V gene: TRBV5-1
CDR3 protein: CASSLAGTGNYGYTF
CDR3 DNA: TGCGCCAGCAGCTTGGCCGGGACAGGGAACTATGGCTACACCTTC

J gene: TRBJ2-5
D gene: -
clone size: few
V gene: TRBV7-9
CDR3 protein: CASSLALQETQYF
CDR3 DNA: TGTGCCAGCAGCTTAGCCCTGCAAGAGACCCAGTACTTC

J gene: TRBJ1-2
D gene: TRBD1
clone size: once
V gene: TRBV7-9
CDR3 protein: CASSRQGVYGYTF
CDR3 DNA: TGTGCCAGCAGCCGACAGGGGGTCTATGGCTACACCTTC

J gene: TRBJ1-2
D gene: -
clone size: -
V gene: TRBV11-2
CDR3 protein: CASSLSQNYGYTF
CDR3 DNA: TGTGCCAGCAGCTTGTCCCAAAATTATGGCTACACCTTC

J gene: TRBJ2-6
D gene: -
clone size: -
V gene: TRBV30
CDR3 protein: CAWITPSGANVLTF
CDR3 DNA: TGTGCCTGGATCACACCGTCTGGGGCCAACGTCCTGACTTTC

J gene: TRBJ2-7
D gene: TRBD2
clone size: -
V gene: TRBV29-1
CDR3 protein: CSVVRTSGIYEQYF
CDR3 DNA: TGCAGCGTTGTTCGGACTAGCGGGATCTACGAGCAGTACTTC